The 10 T cell receptor beta chains below were found in one sample sequenced in a study of T cell repertoires in cytomegalovirus infection. TCRdb re-analysed the reads in MiXCR, keeping a single row per CDR3 protein. This table has 500,000 or so distinct CDR3 sequences, approximately 15% appearing once. Material for sequencing was CD8+ T cells from PBMCs. These receptors all stem from a human donor in good health (CMV status not recorded). Some clones in this sample may be carry-over from other donors' samples.

This clonotype was found a few times. The genes are TRBV12-3 or TRBV12-4 and TRBJ1-5; unclear D gene. V dropped 3 bases and J dropped 7 bases, with 13 bases sitting between them. This CDR3 region has 14 residues. The CDR3 here is CASSLYREAQPQHF. The CDR3 region has the DNA TGTGCCAGCAGTTTGTATCGGGAGGCGCAGCCCCAGCATTTT.

In its sample, this clonotype was seen a few times. The genes are TRBV29-1 and TRBJ1-1, with unresolved D. CDR3 length equals 12 residues. Germline loops: CDR1 SQVTM, CDR2 ANQGSEA. With 3 bases removed from V and 1 base from J, the gap between germline ends came to 6 bases. The CDR3 region has the DNA TGCAGCGTTGACAGCTCGAACACTGAAGCTTTCTTT. The encoded protein is CSVDSSNTEAFF.

The rearrangement links TRBV27 to TRBJ1-2, with D uncertain. Germline CDR1 reads MNHEY; CDR2 reads SMNVEV (reference sequence). CDR3 length: 17 residues. V lost 0 bases, J lost 5 bases, and 19 bases lay in between. CDR3: CASSLSPLNGVRYGYTF. For the CDR3, the DNA is TGTGCCAGCAGTTTATCTCCCCTGAACGGGGTTAGGTATGGCTACACCTTC.

This clonotype appeared many times. The V and J genes are TRBV7-9 and TRBJ2-1, with a weak D call TRBD2 (5 bases). The germline V gene encodes CDR1 SEHNR and CDR2 FQNEAQ (reference sequence). This CDR3 has 15 amino acids. Trimming pared 0 bases from V and 9 bases from J, leaving 15 bases between. The CDR3 protein is CASSLASLSSSEQFF. The CDR3 nucleotides are TGTGCCAGCAGCTTAGCCTCCCTCTCTAGCAGTGAGCAGTTCTTC.

The V call is TRBV7-9, the J call TRBJ1-2; a possible D gene is TRBD1 (6 bases). The CDR3 totals 15 residues. Germline V lookup: CDR1 SEHNR, CDR2 FQNEAQ (reference sequence). V dropped 5 bases and J dropped 10 bases, with 23 bases sitting between them. CDR3 DNA: TGTGCCAGCAGCCGCCTCGGTCCCGGGGGCAAGGACTACACCTTC. Its translation is CASSRLGPGGKDYTF.

J is TRBJ1-1 and V is TRBV29-1; 7 nucleotides line up with TRBD1. The CDR3 consists of 13 residues. V lost 7 bases and J lost 1; bases outside the gene matches: 6. Germline CDR1 SQVTM, CDR2 ANQGSEA. DNA for the CDR3: TGCAGCGCGGAGGGGGCCTCGAACACTGAAGCTTTCTTT. It specifies CSAEGASNTEAFF.

At least ten counts were recorded for this clonotype. The chain uses TRBV7-2 and TRBJ2-1; 7 nucleotides match TRBD2. Germline lookup yields CDR1 SGHTA and CDR2 FQGNSA. V was pared by 5 bases and J by 7 bases, with 14 bases of the junction left unmatched. This CDR3 has 16 residues. CDR3 sequence reads: CASSPVAGGARNEQFF. For the CDR3, the DNA is TGTGCCAGCAGCCCAGTAGCGGGTGGGGCGCGGAATGAGCAGTTCTTC. Combining the CDR3 with reference TRBV7-2 and TRBJ2-1 gives the whole variable domain GAGVSQSPSNKVTEKGKDVELRCDPISGHTALYWYRQSLGQGLEFLIYFQGNSAPDKSGLPSDRFSAERTGGSVSTLTIQRTQQEDSAVYLCASSPVAGGARNEQFFGPGTRLTVL.

The V gene is TRBV15, the J gene TRBJ2-3; D is possibly TRBD1 or TRBD2 (6 bases each). The V end lost 5 bases, the J end lost 8 bases, and 17 bases lay between the germline ends. The CDR3 consists of 14 residues. CDR1 is LNHNV and CDR2 is YYDKDF in the germline V gene (reference sequence). The CDR3 sequence is CATSSRDKGGTQYF. The CDR3, as DNA: TGTGCCACCAGCTCCCGGGACAAGGGGGGTACGCAGTATTTT.

This clonotype was observed a few times. At one end, the junction sequence differs from germline, possibly due to a read error. This chain links TRBV7-7 with TRBJ2-5; a possible D gene is TRBD1 (6 bases). CDR1 is SSHAT, CDR2 FNYEAQ, per germline (reference sequence). This CDR3 spans 17 amino acids. The CDR3 coding sequence is TGTGCTAGCAGCGTGGGACACAGCCTAGGGTACCAAGAGACCCAGTACTTC. Translating gives CASSVGHSLGYQETQYF.

This clonotype has at least ten counts. The V gene is TRBV7-8, the J gene TRBJ1-1, with D tentatively TRBD1 (5 bases). There are 16 residues in the CDR3. Germline loops: CDR1 SGHVS, CDR2 FQNEAQ. V lost 5 bases, J lost 1 base, and 17 bases lay in between. As DNA, the CDR3 is TGTGCCAGCAGCACCGCGACAGAGAGAGCGAACACTGAAGCTTTCTTT. It specifies CASSTATERANTEAFF.